Following are 26 T cell receptor beta chains from one sample sequenced in a study of human T cells and chemical hapten exposure. TCRdb re-derived calls from the RACE reads in MiXCR, one entry per CDR3 protein. The table has roughly 100,000 distinct CDR3 sequences, over 8% seen once. Sample time point: healthy volunteer bleed at 2 weeks. The study extracted total RNA from unfractionated whole blood. Sequencing was carried out using whole blood. Every receptor here comes from a female donor in good health. Some clones in this sample may be carry-over from other donors' samples.

This clonotype came up many times. The V gene is TRBV5-1, the J gene TRBJ1-2; D is uncertain. The V gene's germline CDR1 is SGHRS and CDR2 YFSETQ. The CDR3 length is 13 residues. The V and J ends lost 1 base and 2 bases respectively, with 6 bases between them. This chain's CDR3 is CASSLTANYGYTF. DNA for the CDR3: TGCGCCAGCAGCTTGACAGCAAACTATGGCTACACCTTC.

This clonotype was detected only a few times. This rearrangement joins TRBV6-6 to TRBJ2-7; D may match TRBD1 or TRBD2 (5 bases each). Trimming stripped 5 bases from V and 2 bases from J, with 19 bases between. CDR1 is MNHNY and CDR2 is SVGAGI in the germline V gene (reference sequence). CDR3 size: 16 residues. DNA for the CDR3: TGTGCCAGCAGTCCCTCGAGGGGCAGCGGTGCCTACGAGCAGTACTTC. Translated: CASSPSRGSGAYEQYF.

In its sample, this clonotype was seen many times. Sequence at one end of the junction differs from germline and may be a read error. The rearrangement links TRBV7-7 to TRBJ2-3, with D possibly being TRBD1 or TRBD2 (6 bases each). Per the germline V gene, CDR1 is SSHAT and CDR2 is FNYEAQ (reference sequence). This CDR3 is 15 amino acids long. CDR3 region: CASSLGGTSSDTQYF. The CDR3, as DNA: TGTGCTAGCAGCTTAGGGGGGACCAGTTCGGATACGCAGTATTTT.

This clonotype was seen many times. V usage is TRBV6-2 or TRBV6-3 and J usage is TRBJ1-1; no clear D gene. Germline V gene data show CDR1 as MNHEY and CDR2 as SVGEGT. The V end was cut by 2 bases, the J end by 3 bases, with 7 bases between. The CDR3 extends over 13 amino acids. CDR3 in amino acids: CASSYGSYTEAFF. CDR3 nucleotides: TGTGCCAGCAGTTACGGTTCTTACACTGAAGCTTTCTTT.

This clonotype was seen a few times. This chain joins TRBV4-1 and TRBJ1-4; D is ambiguous. V was clipped by 1 base and J by 4 bases, with 7 bases between them. Per the germline V gene, CDR1 is MGHRA and CDR2 is YSYEKL. This CDR3 is built from 14 residues. CDR3 residues: CASSQGTNNEKLFF. In DNA, the CDR3 is TGCGCCAGCAGCCAAGGGACTAATAATGAAAAACTGTTTTTT.

The genes are TRBV20-1 and TRBJ2-1; 7 nucleotides align to TRBD2. The CDR3 is 14 amino acids. J was trimmed by 10 bases and V by 3 bases; bases with no gene match: 12. Germline CDR1 and CDR2: DFQATT and SNEGSKA (reference sequence). CDR3: CSASGAGVLGEQFF. The CDR3 DNA reads TGCAGTGCTAGCGGGGCGGGAGTTTTGGGCGAGCAGTTCTTC.

V is TRBV28 and J is TRBJ2-3, with D possibly being TRBD1 (6 bases). The germline CDR1 and CDR2 sequences are MDHEN and SYDVKM. V shed 8 bases and J shed 4 bases, with 13 bases lying between them. The CDR3 contains 13 residues. CDR3 sequence (DNA): TGTGCCAGCGAGGGACAATCCCCAGATACGCAGTATTTT. Residues: CASEGQSPDTQYF. The whole variable domain, filled in from reference TRBV28 and TRBJ2-3, reads DVKVTQSSRYLVKRTGEKVFLECVQDMDHENMFWYRQDPGLGLRLIYFSYDVKMKEKGDIPEGYSVSREKKERFSLILESASTNQTSMYLCASEGQSPDTQYFGPGTRLTVL.

This clonotype was detected many times. The chain couples TRBV4-1 to TRBJ2-1, with 13 bases that match TRBD2. The junction had 7 bases not matched to a gene; V was cut back by 4 bases and J by 10 bases. CDR1 and CDR2 from the germline V gene are MGHRA and YSYEKL. The CDR3 is made up of 15 amino acids. The CDR3 sequence is CASSLGLAGEGEQFF. Here the CDR3 DNA reads TGCGCCAGCAGCCTTGGACTAGCGGGAGAGGGCGAGCAGTTCTTC.

This chain connects TRBV7-2 to TRBJ1-1; unclear D gene. The CDR3 length is 14 residues. The germline V gene has CDR1 SGHTA and CDR2 FQGNSA. Trimming stripped 1 base from V and 0 bases from J, with 6 bases between. The CDR3 protein is CASSLVGMNTEAFF. The CDR3 DNA reads as TGTGCCAGCAGCTTAGTAGGGATGAACACTGAAGCTTTCTTT.

Ten or more counts support this clonotype. This chain connects TRBV4-2 to TRBJ2-7; 10 positions agree with TRBD2. V lost 1 base and J lost 5; bases outside the gene matches: 5. The CDR3 has 15 amino acids. Per germline, CDR1 LGHNA and CDR2 YNFKEQ. CDR3 residues: CASSQALAGADEQYF. The CDR3 DNA reads as TGTGCCAGCAGCCAAGCTCTAGCGGGAGCTGACGAGCAGTACTTC.

The chain employs TRBV30 and TRBJ2-1, with TRBD2 matching 7 bases. V was pared by 0 bases and J by 6 bases, with 5 bases of the junction left unmatched. The CDR3 runs to 14 residues. The germline V gene encodes CDR1 GTSNPN and CDR2 SVGIG (reference sequence). In DNA, the CDR3 is TGTGCCTGGAGTGTCTGGACTAGTTCCAATGAGCAGTTCTTC. It yields the protein CAWSVWTSSNEQFF.

This clonotype was detected ten times or more. The V gene is TRBV12-3 or TRBV12-4, the J gene TRBJ1-4, with D uncertain. Trimming left V 0 bases short and J 4 bases short, with 9 bases between. CDR3 length equals 15 residues. The DNA of the CDR3 is TGTGCCAGCAGTTTAGCCACAGATGATAATGAAAAACTGTTTTTT. It encodes CASSLATDDNEKLFF.

This clonotype was observed a few times. The rearrangement joins TRBV14 to TRBJ1-2; tentative D call: TRBD1 (5 bases). This CDR3 spans 14 amino acids. The germline gives CDR1 SGHDN, CDR2 FVKESK. V was cut by 4 bases and J by 0 bases, with 9 bases left in between. The CDR3 here is CASSRGFANYGYTF. The DNA of the CDR3 is TGTGCCAGCAGCCGGGGGTTCGCTAACTATGGCTACACCTTC. The whole variable domain, filled in from reference TRBV14 and TRBJ1-2, reads EAGVTQFPSHSVIEKGQTVTLRCDPISGHDNLYWYRRVMGKEIKFLLHFVKESKQDESGMPNNRFLAERTGGTYSTLKVQPAELEDSGVYFCASSRGFANYGYTFGSGTRLTVV.

This clonotype was observed once. This could be a read error, since a much larger clone is one nucleotide away. V usage is TRBV20-1 and J usage is TRBJ1-5; D is unresolved. In germline, CDR1 is DFQATT, CDR2 SNEGSKA (reference sequence). The CDR3 extends over 14 amino acids. Deletions cut 3 bases from V and 3 bases from J, with 12 bases between. In DNA form, the CDR3 reads TGCAGTGCTAGTTTTCAGGTAATCAATCAGCCCCAGCATTTT. It specifies CSASFQVINQPQHF.

The chain joins TRBV7-8 to TRBJ1-6; D perhaps matches TRBD1 (6 bases). CDR1 and CDR2 (germline): SGHVS, FQNEAQ. CDR3 length: 17 amino acids. Trimming left V 2 bases short and J 1 base short, with 12 bases between. The CDR3 here is CASSLRRGRSYNSPLHF. As DNA, the CDR3 is TGTGCCAGCAGCTTACGGCGGGGGCGATCCTATAATTCACCCCTCCACTTT.

This clonotype showed up just a few times. This chain links TRBV4-1 with TRBJ1-4, with D possibly TRBD1 on 5 matching bases. The germline CDR1 and CDR2 sequences are MGHRA and YSYEKL. The length of the CDR3 is 18 residues. Trimming removed 2 bases from V and 4 bases from J, with 20 bases in between. The CDR3 here is CASSQLLGGQGDNEKLFF. The CDR3 DNA is TGCGCCAGCAGCCAACTCCTCGGAGGGCAGGGCGATAATGAAAAACTGTTTTTT.

This clonotype has more than one count but fewer than ten. This rearrangement joins TRBV20-1 to TRBJ2-5, with 13 positions matching TRBD2. Germline CDR1 and CDR2: DFQATT and SNEGSKA (reference sequence). This CDR3 is built from 15 residues. After removal of 4 bases from V and 4 bases from J, the junction contained 6 bases not matched to a gene. In nucleotides, the CDR3 is TGCAGTGCTACGGGACTAGCGGGAAAGGGAGAGACCCAGTACTTC. Protein product: CSATGLAGKGETQYF.

The V call is TRBV3-1, the J call TRBJ2-1; 8 bases agree with TRBD2. This CDR3 has 18 amino acids. Germline-derived CDR1 and CDR2 are LGHDT and YNNKEL (reference sequence). The V segment lost 1 base and the J segment 9 bases; nucleotides outside the gene matches: 17. CDR3 amino acids: CASSQVSTGRARCTEQFF. Written as DNA, the CDR3 is TGTGCCAGCAGCCAAGTATCCACCGGGAGGGCCAGATGTACTGAGCAGTTCTTC.

This rearrangement joins TRBV5-4 to TRBJ2-7; tentatively, D is TRBD1 or TRBD2 (5 bases each). The germline V and J ends were trimmed by 5 bases and 3 bases, with 15 bases remaining between them. Germline CDR1 and CDR2: SGHNT and YYREEE (reference sequence). This CDR3 contains 14 residues. CDR3 nucleotides: TGTGCCAGCAGTTACGGGACCGTTGTCTACGAGCAGTACTTC. It translates to CASSYGTVVYEQYF.

J is TRBJ2-7 and V is TRBV27, with D perhaps TRBD1 (5 bases). The CDR3 loop spans 13 amino acids. Trimming took 5 bases from V and 2 from J, leaving 10 bases between them. From germline, CDR1 is MNHEY and CDR2 SMNVEV (reference sequence). For the CDR3, the DNA is TGTGCCAGCAGTACCAGGGATCCCTACGAGCAGTACTTC. Its protein is CASSTRDPYEQYF.

This clonotype was seen only a few times. V and J are TRBV28 and TRBJ2-7; unclear D gene. Germline V gene data show CDR1 as MDHEN and CDR2 as SYDVKM. This CDR3 has 12 amino acids. V was trimmed by 2 bases and J by 5 bases, leaving 7 bases between them. This CDR3 reads CASSLNRHEQYF. The CDR3 DNA is TGTGCCAGCAGTTTAAACAGACACGAGCAGTACTTC. Together with reference TRBV28 and TRBJ2-7, the CDR3 gives the full variable domain: DVKVTQSSRYLVKRTGEKVFLECVQDMDHENMFWYRQDPGLGLRLIYFSYDVKMKEKGDIPEGYSVSREKKERFSLILESASTNQTSMYLCASSLNRHEQYFGPGTRLTVT.

The gene calls are TRBV13 and TRBJ2-3; a weak D match, TRBD1 (6 bases). Germline loops: CDR1 PRHDT, CDR2 FYEKMQ (reference sequence). V was clipped by 1 base and J by 6 bases, with 8 bases between them. This CDR3 is built from 13 residues. CDR3 in DNA: TGTGCCAGCAGCTTAGAGAGGGGGGATACGCAGTATTTT. Its translation: CASSLERGDTQYF.

This clonotype has a handful of counts. CDR3 loop: CASSQHGTGRSGANVLTF. DNA for the CDR3: TGCGCCAGCAGCCAACATGGGACAGGGCGCTCTGGGGCCAACGTCCTGACTTTC. The chain links TRBV4-3 to TRBJ2-6, with TRBD1 matching 9 bases. Germline V gene sequence: CDR1 LGHNA, CDR2 YSLEER. The CDR3 spans 18 residues. Trimming at V came to 2 bases and at J to 0 bases, leaving 5 bases not matched to a gene.

There are many counts of this clonotype. This chain links TRBV7-2 with TRBJ2-3; 9 positions match TRBD2. With V trimmed by 3 bases and J by 0 bases, 10 bases remained unmatched. CDR3 length: 18 residues. Per the germline V gene, CDR1 is SGHTA and CDR2 is FQGNSA. CDR3 in DNA: TGTGCCAGCAGCTTCGGACTGACTAGCGGCTTCAGCACAGATACGCAGTATTTT. Translating it yields CASSFGLTSGFSTDTQYF.

This chain connects TRBV15 to TRBJ2-3; the match to TRBD2 covers 10 bases. The J segment lost 4 bases and the V segment lost 1 base, leaving 5 bases of the junction unmatched. CDR1 LNHNV and CDR2 YYDKDF come from the germline V gene (reference sequence). This CDR3 comprises 16 residues. The CDR3 loop is CATSRVAGGGADTQYF. CDR3 nucleotide sequence: TGTGCCACCAGCAGAGTAGCGGGAGGAGGTGCAGATACGCAGTATTTT. Combining the CDR3 with reference TRBV15 and TRBJ2-3 gives the whole variable domain DAMVIQNPRYQVTQFGKPVTLSCSQTLNHNVMYWYQQKSSQAPKLLFHYYDKDFNNEADTPDNFQSRRPNTSFCFLDIRSPGLGDTAMYLCATSRVAGGGADTQYFGPGTRLTVL.

At least ten counts were recorded for this clonotype. The gene calls are TRBV3-1 and TRBJ2-2; TRBD2 is a possible D gene (7 bases). CDR3 size: 15 residues. Trimming pared 1 base from V and 4 bases from J, leaving 10 bases between. Per germline, CDR1 LGHDT and CDR2 YNNKEL (reference sequence). The CDR3 reads CASSQVGGGTGELFF. CDR3 DNA: TGTGCCAGCAGCCAAGTGGGAGGGGGCACCGGGGAGCTGTTTTTT.